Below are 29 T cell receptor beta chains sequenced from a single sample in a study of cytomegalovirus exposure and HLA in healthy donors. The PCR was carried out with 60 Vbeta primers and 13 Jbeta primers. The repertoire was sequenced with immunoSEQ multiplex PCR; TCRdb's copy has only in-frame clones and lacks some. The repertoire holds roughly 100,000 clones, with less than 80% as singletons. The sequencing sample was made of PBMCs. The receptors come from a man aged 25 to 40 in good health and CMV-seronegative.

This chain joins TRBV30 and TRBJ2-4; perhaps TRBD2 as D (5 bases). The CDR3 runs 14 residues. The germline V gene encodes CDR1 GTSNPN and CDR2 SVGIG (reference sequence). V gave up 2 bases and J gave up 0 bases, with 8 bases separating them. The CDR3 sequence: CAWSPGVAKNIQYF. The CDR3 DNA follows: TGTGCCTGGAGTCCCGGGGTAGCCAAAAACATTCAGTACTTC.

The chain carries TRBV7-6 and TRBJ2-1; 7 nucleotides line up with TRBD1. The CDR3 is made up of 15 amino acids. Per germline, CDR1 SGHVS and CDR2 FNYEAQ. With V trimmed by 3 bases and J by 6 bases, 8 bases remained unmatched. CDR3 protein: CASSFRDSNTNEQFF. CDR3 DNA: TGTGCCAGCAGCTTCCGGGACAGCAACACCAATGAGCAGTTCTTC.

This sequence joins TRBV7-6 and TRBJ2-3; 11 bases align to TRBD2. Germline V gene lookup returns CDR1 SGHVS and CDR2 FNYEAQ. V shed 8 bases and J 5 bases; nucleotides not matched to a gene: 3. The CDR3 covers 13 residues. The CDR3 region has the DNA TGTGCCAGCTCCGGACTAGCGGGAGATACGCAGTATTTT. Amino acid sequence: CASSGLAGDTQYF. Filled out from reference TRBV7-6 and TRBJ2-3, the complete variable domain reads GAGVSQSPRYKVTKRGQDVALRCDPISGHVSLYWYRQALGQGPEFLTYFNYEAQQDKSGLPNDRFSAERPEGSISTLTIQRTEQRDSAMYRCASSGLAGDTQYFGPGTRLTVL.

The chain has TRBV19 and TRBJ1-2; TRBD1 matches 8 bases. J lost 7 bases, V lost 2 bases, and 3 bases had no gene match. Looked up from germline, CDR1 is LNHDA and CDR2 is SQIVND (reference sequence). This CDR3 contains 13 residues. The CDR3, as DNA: TGTGCCAGTAGTATAACCCAGGGGGCTGGCTACACCTTC. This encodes CASSITQGAGYTF.

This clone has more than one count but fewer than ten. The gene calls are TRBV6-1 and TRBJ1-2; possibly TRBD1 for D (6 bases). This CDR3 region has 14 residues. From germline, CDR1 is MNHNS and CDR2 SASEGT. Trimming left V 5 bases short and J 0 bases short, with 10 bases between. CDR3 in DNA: TGTGCCAGCAGTCCTTCAGGGGCTAACTATGGCTACACCTTC. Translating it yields CASSPSGANYGYTF.

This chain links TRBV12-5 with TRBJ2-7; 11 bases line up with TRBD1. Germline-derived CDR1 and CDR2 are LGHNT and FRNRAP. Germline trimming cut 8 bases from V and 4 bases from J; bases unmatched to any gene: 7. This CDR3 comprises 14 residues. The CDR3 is CASSKDRGLYEQYF. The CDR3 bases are TGTGCTAGTAGCAAGGACAGGGGGCTTTACGAGCAGTACTTC.

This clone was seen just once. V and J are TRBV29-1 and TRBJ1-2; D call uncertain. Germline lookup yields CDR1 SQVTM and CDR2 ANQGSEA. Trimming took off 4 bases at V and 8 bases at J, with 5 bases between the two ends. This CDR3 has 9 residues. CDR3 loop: CSVGSGYTF. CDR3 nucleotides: TGCAGCGTTGGTAGCGGCTACACCTTC.

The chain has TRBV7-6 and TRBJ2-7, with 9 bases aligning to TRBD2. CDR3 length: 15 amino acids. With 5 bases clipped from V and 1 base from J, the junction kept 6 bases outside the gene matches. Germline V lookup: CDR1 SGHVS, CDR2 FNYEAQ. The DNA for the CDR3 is TGTGCCAGCAGCCATCTCCTAGCGGGGTCCTACGAGCAGTACTTC. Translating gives CASSHLLAGSYEQYF.

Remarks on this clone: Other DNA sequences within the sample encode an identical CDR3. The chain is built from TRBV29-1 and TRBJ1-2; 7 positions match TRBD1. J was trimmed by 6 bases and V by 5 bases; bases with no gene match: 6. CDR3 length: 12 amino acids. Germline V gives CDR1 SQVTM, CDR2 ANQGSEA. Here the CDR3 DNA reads TGCAGCGTTTACGGACAGGACCATGGCTACACCTTC. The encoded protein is CSVYGQDHGYTF.

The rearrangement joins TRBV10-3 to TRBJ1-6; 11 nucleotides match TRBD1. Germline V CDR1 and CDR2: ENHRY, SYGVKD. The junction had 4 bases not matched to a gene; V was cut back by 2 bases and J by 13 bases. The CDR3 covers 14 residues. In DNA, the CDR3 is TGTGCCATCAGTGAGCCGGGACAGGGGGTGCCCCTCCACTTT. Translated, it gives CAISEPGQGVPLHF.

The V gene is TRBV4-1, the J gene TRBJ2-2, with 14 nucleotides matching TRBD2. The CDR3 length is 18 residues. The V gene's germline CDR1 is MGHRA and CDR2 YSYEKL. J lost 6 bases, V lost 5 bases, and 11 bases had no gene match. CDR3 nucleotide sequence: TGCGCCAGCAGCTTCAGGACTAGCGGGAGGCGCCACGCCGGGGAGCTGTTTTTT. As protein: CASSFRTSGRRHAGELFF.

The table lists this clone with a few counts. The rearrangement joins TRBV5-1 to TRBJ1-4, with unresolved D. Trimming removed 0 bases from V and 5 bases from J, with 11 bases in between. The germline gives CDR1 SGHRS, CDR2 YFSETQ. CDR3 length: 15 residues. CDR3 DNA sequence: TGCGCCAGCAGCTTGGAACAGTATCGCAATGAAAAACTGTTTTTT. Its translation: CASSLEQYRNEKLFF.

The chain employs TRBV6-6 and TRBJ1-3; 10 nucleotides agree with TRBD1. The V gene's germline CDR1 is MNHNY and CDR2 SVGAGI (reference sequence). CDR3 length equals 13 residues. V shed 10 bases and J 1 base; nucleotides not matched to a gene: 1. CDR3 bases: TGTGCCACGGGACAGGGGTCTGGAAACACCATATATTTT. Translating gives CATGQGSGNTIYF.

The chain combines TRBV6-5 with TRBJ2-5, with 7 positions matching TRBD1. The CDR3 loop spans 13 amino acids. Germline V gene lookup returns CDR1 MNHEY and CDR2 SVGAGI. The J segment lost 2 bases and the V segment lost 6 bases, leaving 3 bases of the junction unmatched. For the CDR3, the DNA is TGTGCCAGCAGGGGGACAGTTCAAGAGACCCAGTACTTC. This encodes CASRGTVQETQYF.

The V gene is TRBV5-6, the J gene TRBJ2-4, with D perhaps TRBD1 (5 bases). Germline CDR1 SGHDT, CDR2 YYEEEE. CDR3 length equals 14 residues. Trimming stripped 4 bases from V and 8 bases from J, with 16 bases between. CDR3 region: CASSPRALRDIQYF. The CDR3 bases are TGTGCCAGCAGCCCCAGGGCTTTGAGAGACATTCAGTACTTC. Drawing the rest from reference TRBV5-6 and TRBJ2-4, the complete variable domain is DAGVTQSPTHLIKTRGQQVTLRCSPKSGHDTVSWYQQALGQGPQFIFQYYEEEERQRGNFPDRFSGHQFPNYSSELNVNALLLGDSALYLCASSPRALRDIQYFGAGTRLSVL.

CDR3 protein: CASESTSYEQYF. The CDR3, as DNA: TGTGCCAGCGAGAGTACCTCCTACGAGCAGTACTTC. The chain couples TRBV28 to TRBJ2-7, with D hard to call. Germline values: CDR1 MDHEN, CDR2 SYDVKM. The CDR3 covers 12 residues. The V gene lost 8 bases and the J gene lost 0 bases, with 8 bases spanning the gap.

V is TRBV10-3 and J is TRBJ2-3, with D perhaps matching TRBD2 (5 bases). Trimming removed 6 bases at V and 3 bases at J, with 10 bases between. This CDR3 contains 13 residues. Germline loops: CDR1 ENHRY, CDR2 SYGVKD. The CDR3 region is CAIRDSTTDTQYF. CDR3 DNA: TGTGCCATCAGGGACTCGACTACAGATACGCAGTATTTT.

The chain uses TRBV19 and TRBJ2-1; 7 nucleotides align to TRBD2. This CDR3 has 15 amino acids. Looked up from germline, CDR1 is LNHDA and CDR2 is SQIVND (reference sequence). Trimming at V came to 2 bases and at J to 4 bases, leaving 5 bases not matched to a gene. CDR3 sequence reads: CASSIIPSGYNEQFF. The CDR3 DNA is TGTGCCAGTAGTATAATTCCTAGCGGTTACAATGAGCAGTTCTTC.

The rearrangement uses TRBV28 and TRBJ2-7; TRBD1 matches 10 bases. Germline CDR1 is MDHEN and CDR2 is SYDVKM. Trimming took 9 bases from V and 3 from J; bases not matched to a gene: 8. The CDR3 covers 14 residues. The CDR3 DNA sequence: TGTGCCAGTACCACCGGGACAGGGGTCTACGAGCAGTACTTC. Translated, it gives CASTTGTGVYEQYF.

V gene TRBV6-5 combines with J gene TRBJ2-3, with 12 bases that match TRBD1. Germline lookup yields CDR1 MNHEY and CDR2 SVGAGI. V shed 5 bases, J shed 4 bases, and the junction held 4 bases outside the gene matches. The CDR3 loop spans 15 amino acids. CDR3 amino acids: CASSHGTGGADTQYF. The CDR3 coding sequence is TGTGCCAGCAGTCATGGGACAGGGGGCGCAGATACGCAGTATTTT.

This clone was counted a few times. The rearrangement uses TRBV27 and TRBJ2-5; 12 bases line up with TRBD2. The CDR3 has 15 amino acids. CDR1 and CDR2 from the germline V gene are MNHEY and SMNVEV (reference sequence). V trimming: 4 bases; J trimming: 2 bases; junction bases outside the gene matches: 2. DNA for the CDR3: TGTGCCAGCAGTTCCGGACTAGCGGGGCAAGAGACCCAGTACTTC. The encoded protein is CASSSGLAGQETQYF.

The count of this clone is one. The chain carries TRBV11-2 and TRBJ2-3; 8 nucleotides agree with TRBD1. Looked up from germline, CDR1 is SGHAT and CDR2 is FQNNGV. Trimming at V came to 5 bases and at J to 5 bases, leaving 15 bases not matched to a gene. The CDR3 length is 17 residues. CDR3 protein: CASSADRTGRGVDTQYF. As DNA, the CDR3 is TGTGCCAGCAGCGCCGATCGGACAGGGAGAGGGGTAGATACGCAGTATTTT.

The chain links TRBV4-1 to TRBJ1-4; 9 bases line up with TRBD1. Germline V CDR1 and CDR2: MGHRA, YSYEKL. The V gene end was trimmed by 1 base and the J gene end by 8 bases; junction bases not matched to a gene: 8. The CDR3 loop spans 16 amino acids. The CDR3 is CASSQGGQGRREKLFF. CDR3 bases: TGCGCCAGCAGCCAAGGCGGACAGGGGAGAAGGGAAAAACTGTTTTTT.

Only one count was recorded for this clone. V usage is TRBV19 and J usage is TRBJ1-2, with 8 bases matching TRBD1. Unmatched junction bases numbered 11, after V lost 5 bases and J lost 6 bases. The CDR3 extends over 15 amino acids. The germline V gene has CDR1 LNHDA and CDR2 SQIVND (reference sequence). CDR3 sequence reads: CASSPPPTGADGYTF. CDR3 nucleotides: TGTGCCAGTAGTCCCCCCCCGACAGGGGCGGATGGCTACACCTTC.

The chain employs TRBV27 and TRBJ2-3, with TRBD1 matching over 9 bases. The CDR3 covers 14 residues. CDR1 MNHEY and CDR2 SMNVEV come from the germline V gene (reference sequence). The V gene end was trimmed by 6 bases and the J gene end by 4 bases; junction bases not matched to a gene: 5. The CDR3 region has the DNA TGTGCCAGCAGAGACAGGGGGGACGCAGATACGCAGTATTTT. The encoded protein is CASRDRGDADTQYF.

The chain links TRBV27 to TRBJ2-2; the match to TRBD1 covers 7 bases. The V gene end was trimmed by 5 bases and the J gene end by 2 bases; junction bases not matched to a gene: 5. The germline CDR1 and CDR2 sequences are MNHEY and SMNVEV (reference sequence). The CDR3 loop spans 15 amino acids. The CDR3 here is CASSPGTVNTGELFF. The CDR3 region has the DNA TGTGCCAGCAGTCCCGGGACAGTCAACACCGGGGAGCTGTTTTTT.

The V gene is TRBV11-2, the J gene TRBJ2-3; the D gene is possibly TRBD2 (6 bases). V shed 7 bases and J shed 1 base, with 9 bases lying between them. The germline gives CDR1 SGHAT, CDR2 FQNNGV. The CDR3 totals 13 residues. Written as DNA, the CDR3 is TGTGCCAGCAAATTAGCGGGCACAGATACGCAGTATTTT. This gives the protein CASKLAGTDTQYF.

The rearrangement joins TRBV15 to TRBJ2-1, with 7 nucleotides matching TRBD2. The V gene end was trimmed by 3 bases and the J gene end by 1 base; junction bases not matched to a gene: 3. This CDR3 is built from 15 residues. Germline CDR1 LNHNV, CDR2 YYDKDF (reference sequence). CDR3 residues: CATSRTSKSYNEQFF. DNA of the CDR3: TGTGCCACCAGCAGGACTAGCAAATCCTACAATGAGCAGTTCTTC.

As DNA, the CDR3 is TGTGCCAGCAGCTTAGTCTTGTCGGCGGGAGGACCCTACAATGAGCAGTTCTTC. This gives the protein CASSLVLSAGGPYNEQFF. The chain has TRBV11-2 and TRBJ2-1; TRBD2 agrees at 8 bases. Germline V gives CDR1 SGHAT, CDR2 FQNNGV. The V gene end was trimmed by 1 base and the J gene end by 2 bases; junction bases not matched to a gene: 10. The CDR3 runs 18 residues.